This T cell receptor beta chain came from a study of T-cell reconstitution after alpha-beta-depleted transplantation in children. The study's findings and limits: Reported findings indicate that, about two months after transplant, alpha-beta T cells came from several hundred expanded clones, which were derived from non-depleted graft cells. The authors attributed T-cell counts and diversity one year after transplant mostly to newly produced T cells. High day-60 TCRbeta diversity in some patients came from surviving recipient T cells and thymic progenitors.

Preparation of the TCRbeta library was carried out with unique molecular identifiers. TCRdb reanalysed the PCR reads using MiXCR and keeps one entry per CDR3 protein. The table has fewer than 550,000 distinct CDR3 sequences, over 9.5% seen once. This clonotype was recorded many times. Antigen specificity is unknown. This CDR3 comprises 13 residues. Germline V gene sequence: CDR1 SEHNR, CDR2 FQNEAQ (reference sequence). V lost 5 bases and J lost 6; bases outside the gene matches: 3. The source was PBMCs, mostly from graft donor cells, collected 180 days after TCRalphabeta/CD19-depleted stem cell transplant. This clonotype originated in a female patient aged 2-10 years who had a stem cell transplant for aplastic anemia, so the T cells may come from the graft donor. The J gene is TRBJ2-2, the V gene TRBV7-9, with 7 nucleotides matching TRBD1. CDR3 in DNA: TGTGCCAGCAGCGTGGGACAGCCCGGGGAGCTGTTTTTT. Protein: CASSVGQPGELFF.